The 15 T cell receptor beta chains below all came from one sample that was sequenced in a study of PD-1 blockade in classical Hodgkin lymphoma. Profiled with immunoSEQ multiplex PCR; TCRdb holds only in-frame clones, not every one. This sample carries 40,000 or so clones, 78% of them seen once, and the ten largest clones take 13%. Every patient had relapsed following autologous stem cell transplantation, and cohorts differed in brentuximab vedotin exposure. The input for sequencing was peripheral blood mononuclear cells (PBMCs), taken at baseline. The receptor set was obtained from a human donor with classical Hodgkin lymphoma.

This CDR3 reads CASSSTGQGAHEQYF. The CDR3 region has the DNA TGTGCCAGCAGCTCGACGGGACAGGGGGCCCACGAGCAGTACTTC. This chain joins TRBV9 and TRBJ2-7; 12 bases are shared with TRBD1. The CDR3 is made up of 15 amino acids. The junction had 7 bases not matched to a gene; V was cut back by 4 bases and J by 5 bases. Germline V gene sequence: CDR1 SGDLS, CDR2 YYNGEE.

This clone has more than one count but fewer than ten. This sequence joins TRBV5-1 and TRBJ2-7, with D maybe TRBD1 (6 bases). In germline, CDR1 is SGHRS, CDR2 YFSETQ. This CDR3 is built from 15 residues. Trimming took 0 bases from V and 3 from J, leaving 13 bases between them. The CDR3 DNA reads TGCGCCAGCAGCTTGGCCCTGGACAGTGACTACGAGCAGTACTTC. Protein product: CASSLALDSDYEQYF. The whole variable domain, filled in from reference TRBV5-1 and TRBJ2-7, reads KAGVTQTPRYLIKTRGQQVTLSCSPISGHRSVSWYQQTPGQGLQFLFEYFSETQRNKGNFPGRFSGRQFSNSRSEMNVSTLELGDSALYLCASSLALDSDYEQYFGPGTRLTVT.

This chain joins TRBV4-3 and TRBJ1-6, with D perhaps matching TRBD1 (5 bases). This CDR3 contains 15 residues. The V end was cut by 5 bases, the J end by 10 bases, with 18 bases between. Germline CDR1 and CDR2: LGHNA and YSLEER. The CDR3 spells CASSTTMGGDSPLHF. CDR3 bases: TGCGCCAGCAGCACAACGATGGGGGGGGACTCACCCCTCCACTTT.

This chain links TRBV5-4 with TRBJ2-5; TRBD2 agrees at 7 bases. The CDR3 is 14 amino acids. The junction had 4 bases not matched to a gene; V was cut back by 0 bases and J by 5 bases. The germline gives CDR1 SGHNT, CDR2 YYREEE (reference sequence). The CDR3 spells CASSLDLLAETQYF. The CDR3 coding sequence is TGTGCCAGCAGCTTGGATCTACTAGCGGAGACCCAGTACTTC.

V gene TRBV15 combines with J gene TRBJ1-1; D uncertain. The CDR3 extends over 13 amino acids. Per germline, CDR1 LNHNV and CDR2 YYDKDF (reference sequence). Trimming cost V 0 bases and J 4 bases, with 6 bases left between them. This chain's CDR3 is CATSRDSPTEAFF. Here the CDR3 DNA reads TGTGCCACCAGCAGAGACAGCCCCACTGAAGCTTTCTTT. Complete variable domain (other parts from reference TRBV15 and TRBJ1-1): DAMVIQNPRYQVTQFGKPVTLSCSQTLNHNVMYWYQQKSSQAPKLLFHYYDKDFNNEADTPDNFQSRRPNTSFCFLDIRSPGLGDTAMYLCATSRDSPTEAFFGQGTRLTVV.

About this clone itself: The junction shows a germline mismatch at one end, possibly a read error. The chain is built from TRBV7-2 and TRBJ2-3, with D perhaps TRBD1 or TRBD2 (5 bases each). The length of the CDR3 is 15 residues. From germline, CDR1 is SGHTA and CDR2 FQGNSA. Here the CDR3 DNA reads TGTGCCAGCACCTTAGACGGGGCTGGCACAGATACGCAGTATTTT. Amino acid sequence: CASTLDGAGTDTQYF.

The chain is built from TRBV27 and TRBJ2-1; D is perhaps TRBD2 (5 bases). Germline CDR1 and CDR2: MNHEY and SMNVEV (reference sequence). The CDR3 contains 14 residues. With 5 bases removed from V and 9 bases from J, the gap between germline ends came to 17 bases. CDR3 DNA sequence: TGTGCCAGCAGTCCCTGGACGTTAGGGAGTGAGCAGTTCTTC. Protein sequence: CASSPWTLGSEQFF.

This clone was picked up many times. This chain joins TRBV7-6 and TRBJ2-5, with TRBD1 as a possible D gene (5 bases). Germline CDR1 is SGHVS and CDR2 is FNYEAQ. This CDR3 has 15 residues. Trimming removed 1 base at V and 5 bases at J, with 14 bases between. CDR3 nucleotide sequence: TGTGCCAGCAGCTTAGGGGGAACAGGTGGGGAGACCCAGTACTTC. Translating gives CASSLGGTGGETQYF.

The DNA for the CDR3 is TGCGCCAGCAGCCAAGACTCCAGGGGGTTGAGCTATGGCTACACCTTC. This encodes CASSQDSRGLSYGYTF. The V and J genes are TRBV4-3 and TRBJ1-2; 7 nucleotides match TRBD1. CDR3 size: 16 residues. Germline CDR1 is LGHNA and CDR2 is YSLEER. Trimming cost V 0 bases and J 4 bases; bases outside gene matches: 8.

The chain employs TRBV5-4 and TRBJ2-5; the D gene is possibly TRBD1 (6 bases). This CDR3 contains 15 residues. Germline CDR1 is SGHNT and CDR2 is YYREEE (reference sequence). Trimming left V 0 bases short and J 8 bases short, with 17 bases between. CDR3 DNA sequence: TGTGCCAGCAGCTTGGACCCGGACAGCGGTACAACCCAGTACTTC. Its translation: CASSLDPDSGTTQYF.

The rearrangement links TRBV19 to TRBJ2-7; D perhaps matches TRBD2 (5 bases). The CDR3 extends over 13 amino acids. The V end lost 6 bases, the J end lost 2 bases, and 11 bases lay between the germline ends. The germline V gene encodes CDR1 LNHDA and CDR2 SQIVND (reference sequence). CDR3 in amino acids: CASSQGLTYEQYF. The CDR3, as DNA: TGTGCCAGTAGCCAAGGACTTACCTACGAGCAGTACTTC.

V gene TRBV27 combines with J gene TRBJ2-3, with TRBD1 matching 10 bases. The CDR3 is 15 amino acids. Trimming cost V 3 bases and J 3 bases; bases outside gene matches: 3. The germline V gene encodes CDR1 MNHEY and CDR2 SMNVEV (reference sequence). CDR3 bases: TGTGCCAGCAGTTTTTGGGGACAGGGGACAGATACGCAGTATTTT. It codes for CASSFWGQGTDTQYF.

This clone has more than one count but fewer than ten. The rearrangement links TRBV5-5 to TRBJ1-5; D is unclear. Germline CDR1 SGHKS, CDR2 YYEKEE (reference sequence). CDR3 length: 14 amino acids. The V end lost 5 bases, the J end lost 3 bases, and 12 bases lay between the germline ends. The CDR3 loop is CASSTQFTNQPQHF. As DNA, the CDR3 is TGTGCCAGCAGTACACAGTTTACCAATCAGCCCCAGCATTTT.

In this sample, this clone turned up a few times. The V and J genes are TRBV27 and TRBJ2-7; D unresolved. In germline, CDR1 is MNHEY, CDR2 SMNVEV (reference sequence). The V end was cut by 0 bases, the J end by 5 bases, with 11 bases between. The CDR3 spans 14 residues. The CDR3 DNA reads TGTGCCAGCAGTTTATCGACCCCATGGGACGAGCAGTACTTC. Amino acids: CASSLSTPWDEQYF.

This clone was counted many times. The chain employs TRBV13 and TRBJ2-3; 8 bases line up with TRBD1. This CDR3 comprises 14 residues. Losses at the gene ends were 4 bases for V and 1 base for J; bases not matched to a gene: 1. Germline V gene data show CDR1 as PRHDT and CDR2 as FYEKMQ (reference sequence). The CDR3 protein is CASSWGQGTDTQYF. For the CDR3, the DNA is TGTGCCAGCAGCTGGGGACAGGGCACAGATACGCAGTATTTT.